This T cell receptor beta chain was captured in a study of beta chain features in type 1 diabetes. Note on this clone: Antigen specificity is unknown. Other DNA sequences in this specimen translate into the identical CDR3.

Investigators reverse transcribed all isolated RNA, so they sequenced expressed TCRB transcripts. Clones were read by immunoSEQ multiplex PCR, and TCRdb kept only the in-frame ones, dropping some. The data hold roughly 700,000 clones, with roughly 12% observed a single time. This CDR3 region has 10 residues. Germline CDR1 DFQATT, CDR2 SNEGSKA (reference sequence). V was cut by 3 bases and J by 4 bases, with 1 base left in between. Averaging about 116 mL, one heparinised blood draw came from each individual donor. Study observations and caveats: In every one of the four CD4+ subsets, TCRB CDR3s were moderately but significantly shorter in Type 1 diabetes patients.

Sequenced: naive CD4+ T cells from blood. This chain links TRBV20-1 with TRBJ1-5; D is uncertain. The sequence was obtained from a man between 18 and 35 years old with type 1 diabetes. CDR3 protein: CSASNQPQHF. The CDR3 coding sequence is TGCAGTGCTAGTAATCAGCCCCAGCATTTT.